The sequence of this T cell receptor (beta chain) was determined in a study of blood T cell repertoires in COVID-19. Study-level information: Nucleic acid was either cDNA or gDNA, and it came from T cells, B-cell-depleted T cells, or PBMCs.

The protocol was immunoSEQ multiplex PCR, while the TCRdb copy is restricted to in-frame clones and leaves out a portion. The table has fewer than 250,000 clones, 88% seen once; the top ten hold over 1.5%. This clone is a singleton in its sample. V lost 4 bases to trimming and J lost 3 bases, with 17 bases between them. CDR1 PRHDT and CDR2 FYEKMQ come from the germline V gene (reference sequence). The CDR3 length is 16 residues. This sequence was found in a man between 65 and 85 years old with acute or convalescent COVID-19. Sequencing was performed on peripheral blood. The chain has TRBV13 and TRBJ2-3, with D possibly being TRBD2 (6 bases). The CDR3 is CASSSSDGGLTDTQYF. The CDR3 nucleotides are TGTGCCAGCAGCTCCTCCGACGGGGGATTGACAGATACGCAGTATTTT. The whole variable domain, filled in from reference TRBV13 and TRBJ2-3, reads AAGVIQSPRHLIKEKRETATLKCYPIPRHDTVYWYQQGPGQDPQFLISFYEKMQSDKGSIPDRFSAQQFSDYHSELNMSSLELGDSALYFCASSSSDGGLTDTQYFGPGTRLTVL.